There are many counts of the clone carrying this TCR beta chain. Its target is unknown. TCRdb analysed the 5' RACE reads with MiXCR anew, one entry per CDR3 protein. The table lists tens of thousands of distinct CDR3 sequences, roughly 2.5% of them singletons. The data are from a study of neurological immune-mediated disorders. General observations from the study: The highest TCR clonal expansion occurred in HTLV-1-associated myelopathy; multiple sclerosis fell below healthy controls.

V lost 0 bases, J lost 2 bases, and 13 bases lay in between. Looked up from germline, CDR1 is SGHRS and CDR2 is YFSETQ. CDR3 length: 16 amino acids. Source material: PBMCs. The chain uses TRBV5-1 and TRBJ2-3; possibly TRBD1 or TRBD2 for D (6 bases each). The TCR originated in a man aged 45-65 years with multiple sclerosis. For the CDR3, the DNA is TGCGCCAGCAGCTTGGTGTCGGGGGCCAACACAGATACGCAGTATTTT. This gives the protein CASSLVSGANTDTQYF.